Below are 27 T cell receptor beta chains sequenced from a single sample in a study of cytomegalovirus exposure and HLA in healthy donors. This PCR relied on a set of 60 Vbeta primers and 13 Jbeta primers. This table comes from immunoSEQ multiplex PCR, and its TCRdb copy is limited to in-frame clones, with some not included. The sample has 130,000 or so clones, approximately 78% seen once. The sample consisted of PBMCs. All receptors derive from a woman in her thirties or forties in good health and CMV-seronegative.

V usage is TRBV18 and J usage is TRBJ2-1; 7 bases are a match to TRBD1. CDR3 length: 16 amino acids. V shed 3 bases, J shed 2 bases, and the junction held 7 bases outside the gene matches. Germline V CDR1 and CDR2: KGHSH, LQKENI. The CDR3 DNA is TGTGCCAGCTCACCTTTGCTCGGGACAGCCTACAATGAGCAGTTCTTC. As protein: CASSPLLGTAYNEQFF.

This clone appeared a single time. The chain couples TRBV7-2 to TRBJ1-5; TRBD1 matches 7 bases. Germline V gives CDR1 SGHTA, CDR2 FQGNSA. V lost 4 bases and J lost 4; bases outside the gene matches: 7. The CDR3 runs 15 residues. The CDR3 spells CASSSTGVRNQPQHF. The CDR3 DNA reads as TGTGCCAGCAGCTCCACAGGGGTGCGGAATCAGCCCCAGCATTTT.

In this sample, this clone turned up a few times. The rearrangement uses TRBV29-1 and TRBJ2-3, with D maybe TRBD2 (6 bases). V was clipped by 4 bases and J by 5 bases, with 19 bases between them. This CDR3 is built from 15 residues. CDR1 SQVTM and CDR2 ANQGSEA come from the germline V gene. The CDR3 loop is CSVAQAGRHGDTQYF. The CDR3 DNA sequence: TGCAGCGTTGCCCAGGCGGGACGACATGGAGATACGCAGTATTTT.

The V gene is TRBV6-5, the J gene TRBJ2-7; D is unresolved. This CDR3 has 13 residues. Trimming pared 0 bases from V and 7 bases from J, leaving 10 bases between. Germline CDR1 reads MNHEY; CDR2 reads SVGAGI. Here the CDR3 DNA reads TGTGCCAGCAGTTACTCGTTCGCTCGGGAGCAGTACTTC. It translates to CASSYSFAREQYF.

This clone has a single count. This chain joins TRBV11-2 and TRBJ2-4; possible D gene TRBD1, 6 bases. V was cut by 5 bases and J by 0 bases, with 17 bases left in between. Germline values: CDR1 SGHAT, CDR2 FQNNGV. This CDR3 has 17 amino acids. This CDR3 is CASSPPNRVLAKNIQYF. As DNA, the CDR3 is TGTGCCAGCAGCCCGCCCAACAGGGTACTAGCCAAAAACATTCAGTACTTC.

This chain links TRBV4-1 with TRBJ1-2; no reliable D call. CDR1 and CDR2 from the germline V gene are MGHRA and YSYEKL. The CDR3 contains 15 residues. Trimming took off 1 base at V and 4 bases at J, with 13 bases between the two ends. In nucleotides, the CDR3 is TGCGCCAGCAGCCAAGTCTTAACCTGGAGCTATGGCTACACCTTC. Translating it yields CASSQVLTWSYGYTF.

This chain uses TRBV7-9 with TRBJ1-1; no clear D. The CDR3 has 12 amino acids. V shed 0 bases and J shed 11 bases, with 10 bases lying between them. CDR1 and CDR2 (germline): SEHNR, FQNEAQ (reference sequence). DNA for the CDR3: TGTGCCAGCAGCTTAGCGGTCAATGCGGCTTTCTTT. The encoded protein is CASSLAVNAAFF.

CDR3 amino acids: CASRAQGSGAKNIQYF. The CDR3 nucleotides read TGTGCCAGCAGGGCACAGGGTTCGGGGGCCAAAAACATTCAGTACTTC. This chain uses TRBV2 with TRBJ2-4, with a possible D match to TRBD1 (6 bases). The CDR3 has 16 amino acids. Germline values: CDR1 SNHLY, CDR2 FYNNEI. Trimming removed 6 bases at V and 1 base at J, with 16 bases between.

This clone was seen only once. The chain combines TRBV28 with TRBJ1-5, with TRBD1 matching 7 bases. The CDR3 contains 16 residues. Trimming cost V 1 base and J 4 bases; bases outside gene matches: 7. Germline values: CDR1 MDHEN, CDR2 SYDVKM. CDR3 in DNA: TGTGCCAGCAGTTTATTAAGGGACAGTTTAAATCAGCCCCAGCATTTT. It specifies CASSLLRDSLNQPQHF. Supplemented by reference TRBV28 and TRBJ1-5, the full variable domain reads DVKVTQSSRYLVKRTGEKVFLECVQDMDHENMFWYRQDPGLGLRLIYFSYDVKMKEKGDIPEGYSVSREKKERFSLILESASTNQTSMYLCASSLLRDSLNQPQHFGDGTRLSIL.

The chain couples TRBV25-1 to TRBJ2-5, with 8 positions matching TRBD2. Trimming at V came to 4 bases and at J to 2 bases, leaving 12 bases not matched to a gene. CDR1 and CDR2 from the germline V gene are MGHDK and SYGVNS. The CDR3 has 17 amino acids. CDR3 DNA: TGTGCCAGCAGTGGGGTTTGGCGGGAGGAGGCTCAAGAGACCCAGTACTTC. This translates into CASSGVWREEAQETQYF.

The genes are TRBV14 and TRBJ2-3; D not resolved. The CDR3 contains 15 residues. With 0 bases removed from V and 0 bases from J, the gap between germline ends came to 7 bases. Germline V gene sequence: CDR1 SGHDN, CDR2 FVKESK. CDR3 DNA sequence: TGTGCCAGCAGCCAAGATTGGAGTAGCACAGATACGCAGTATTTT. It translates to CASSQDWSSTDTQYF.

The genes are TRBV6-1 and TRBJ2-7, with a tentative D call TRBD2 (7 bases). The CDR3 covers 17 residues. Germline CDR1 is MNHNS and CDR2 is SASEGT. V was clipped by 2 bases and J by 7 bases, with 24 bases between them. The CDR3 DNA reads TGTGCCAGCAGTGAAAGGGGGGAGGGGACAACCCCCTGGGAGCAGTACTTC. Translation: CASSERGEGTTPWEQYF.

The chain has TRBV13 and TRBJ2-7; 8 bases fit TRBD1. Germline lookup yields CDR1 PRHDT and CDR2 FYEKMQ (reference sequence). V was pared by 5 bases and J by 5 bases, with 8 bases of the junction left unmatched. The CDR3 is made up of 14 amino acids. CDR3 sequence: CASSPRDRSDEQYF. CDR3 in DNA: TGTGCCAGCAGCCCGAGGGACAGGAGCGACGAGCAGTACTTC. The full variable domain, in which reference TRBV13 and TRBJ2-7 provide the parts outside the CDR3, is AAGVIQSPRHLIKEKRETATLKCYPIPRHDTVYWYQQGPGQDPQFLISFYEKMQSDKGSIPDRFSAQQFSDYHSELNMSSLELGDSALYFCASSPRDRSDEQYFGPGTRLTVT.

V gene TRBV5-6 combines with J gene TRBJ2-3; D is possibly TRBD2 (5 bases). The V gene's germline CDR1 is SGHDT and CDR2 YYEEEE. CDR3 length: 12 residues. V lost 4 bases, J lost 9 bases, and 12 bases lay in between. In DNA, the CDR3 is TGTGCCAGCAGCCGCTTACTAGAGACGCAGTATTTT. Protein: CASSRLLETQYF.

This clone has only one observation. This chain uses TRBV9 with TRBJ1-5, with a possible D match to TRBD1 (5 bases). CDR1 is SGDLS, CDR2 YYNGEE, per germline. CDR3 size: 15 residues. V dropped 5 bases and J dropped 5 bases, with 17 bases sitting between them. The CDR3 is CASSRAPGTDQPQHF. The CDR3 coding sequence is TGTGCCAGCAGTAGGGCGCCAGGGACTGATCAGCCCCAGCATTTT.

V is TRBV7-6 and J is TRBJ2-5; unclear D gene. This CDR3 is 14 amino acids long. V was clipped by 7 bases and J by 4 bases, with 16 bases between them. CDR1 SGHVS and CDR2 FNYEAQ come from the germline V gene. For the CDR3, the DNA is TGTGCCAGCACCCGACGGCGGTCCCGAGAGACCCAGTACTTC. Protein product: CASTRRRSRETQYF.

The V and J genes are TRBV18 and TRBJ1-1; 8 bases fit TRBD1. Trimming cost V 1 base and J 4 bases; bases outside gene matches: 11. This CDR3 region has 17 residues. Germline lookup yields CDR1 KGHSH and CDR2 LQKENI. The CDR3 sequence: CASSPRVGSQGGTEAFF. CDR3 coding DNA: TGTGCCAGCTCACCACGGGTTGGATCACAGGGGGGCACTGAAGCTTTCTTT.

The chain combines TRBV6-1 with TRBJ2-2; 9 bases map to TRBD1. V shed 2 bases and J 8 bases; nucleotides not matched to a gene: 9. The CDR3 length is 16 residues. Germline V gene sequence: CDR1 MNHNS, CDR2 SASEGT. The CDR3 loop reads CASSEMGTGILGELFF. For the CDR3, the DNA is TGTGCCAGCAGTGAAATGGGGACAGGGATTTTGGGGGAGCTGTTTTTT.

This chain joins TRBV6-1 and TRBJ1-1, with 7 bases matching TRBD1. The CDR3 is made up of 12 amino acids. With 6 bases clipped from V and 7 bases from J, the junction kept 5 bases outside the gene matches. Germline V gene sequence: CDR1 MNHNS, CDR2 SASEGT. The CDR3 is CASSWTGGEAFF. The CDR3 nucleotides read TGTGCCAGCAGCTGGACAGGTGGTGAAGCTTTCTTT.

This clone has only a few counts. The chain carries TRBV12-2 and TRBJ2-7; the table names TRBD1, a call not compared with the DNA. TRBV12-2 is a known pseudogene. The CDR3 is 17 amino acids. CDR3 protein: CASRLAREDRGSHEQYF. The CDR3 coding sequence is TGTGCAAGTCGCTTAGCGAGGGAGGACAGGGGGTCTCACGAGCAGTACTTC.

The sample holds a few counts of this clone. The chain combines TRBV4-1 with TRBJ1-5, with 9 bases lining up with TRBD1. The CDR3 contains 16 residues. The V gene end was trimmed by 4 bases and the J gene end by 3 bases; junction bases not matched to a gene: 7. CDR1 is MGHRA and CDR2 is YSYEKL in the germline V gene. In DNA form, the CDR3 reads TGCGCCAGCAGCCCGATACAGGGGGCGAACAATCAGCCCCAGCATTTT. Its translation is CASSPIQGANNQPQHF.

CDR3 bases: TGTGCCAGCTCACCACCCAGCGAACAAGAGACCCAGTACTTC. Its protein product is CASSPPSEQETQYF. The genes are TRBV18 and TRBJ2-5; D not resolved. There are 14 residues in the CDR3. Germline CDR1 reads KGHSH; CDR2 reads LQKENI. V was clipped by 0 bases and J by 2 bases, with 7 bases between them.

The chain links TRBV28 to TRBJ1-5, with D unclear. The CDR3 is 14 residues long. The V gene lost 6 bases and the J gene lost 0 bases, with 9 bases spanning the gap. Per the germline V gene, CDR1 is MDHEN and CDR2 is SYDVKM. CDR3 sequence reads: CASREGGSNQPQHF. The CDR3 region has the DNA TGTGCCAGCAGGGAAGGAGGTAGCAATCAGCCCCAGCATTTT.

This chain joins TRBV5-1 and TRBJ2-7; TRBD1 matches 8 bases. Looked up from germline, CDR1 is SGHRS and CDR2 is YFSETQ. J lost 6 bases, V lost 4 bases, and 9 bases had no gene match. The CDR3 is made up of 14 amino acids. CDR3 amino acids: CASSNQGQGGEQYF. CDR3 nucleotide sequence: TGCGCCAGCAGCAACCAAGGACAGGGTGGCGAGCAGTACTTC.

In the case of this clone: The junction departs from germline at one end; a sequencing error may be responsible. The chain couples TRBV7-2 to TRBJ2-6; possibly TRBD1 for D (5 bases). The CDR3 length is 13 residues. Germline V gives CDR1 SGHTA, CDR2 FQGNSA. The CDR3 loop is CASSFTGANGLTF. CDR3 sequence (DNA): TGTGCCAGCAGCTTCACTGGGGCCAACGGCCTGACTTTC. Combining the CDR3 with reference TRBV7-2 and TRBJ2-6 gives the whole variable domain GAGVSQSPSNKVTEKGKDVELRCDPISGHTALYWYRQSLGQGLEFLIYFQGNSAPDKSGLPSDRFSAERTGGSVSTLTIQRTQQEDSAVYLCASSFTGANGLTFGAGSRLTVL.

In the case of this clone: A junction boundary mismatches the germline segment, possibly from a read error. The CDR3 spells CSSSRTTSGRGGFEQFF. DNA for the CDR3: TGTTCCAGCAGCCGAACAACTAGCGGGAGGGGGGGTTTTGAGCAGTTCTTC. The chain combines TRBV7-9 with TRBJ2-1; 13 bases map to TRBD2. CDR1 SEHNR and CDR2 FQNEAQ come from the germline V gene (reference sequence). The CDR3 length is 17 residues.

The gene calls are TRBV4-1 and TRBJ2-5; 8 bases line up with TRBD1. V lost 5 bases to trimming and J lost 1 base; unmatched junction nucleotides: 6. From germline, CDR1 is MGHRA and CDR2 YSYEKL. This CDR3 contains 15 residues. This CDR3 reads CASSDDGQGQETQYF. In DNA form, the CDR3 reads TGCGCCAGCAGCGACGATGGACAGGGCCAAGAGACCCAGTACTTC.